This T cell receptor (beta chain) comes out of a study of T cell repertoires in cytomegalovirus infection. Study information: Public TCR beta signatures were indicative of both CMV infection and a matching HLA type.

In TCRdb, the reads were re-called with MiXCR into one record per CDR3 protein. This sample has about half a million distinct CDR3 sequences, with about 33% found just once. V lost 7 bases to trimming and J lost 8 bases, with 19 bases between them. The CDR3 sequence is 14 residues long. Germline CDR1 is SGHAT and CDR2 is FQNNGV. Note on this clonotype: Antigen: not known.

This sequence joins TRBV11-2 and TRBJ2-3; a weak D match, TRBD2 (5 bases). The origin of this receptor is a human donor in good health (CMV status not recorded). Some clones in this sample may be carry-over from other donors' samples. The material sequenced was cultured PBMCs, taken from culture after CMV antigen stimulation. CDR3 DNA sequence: TGTGCCAGCACCCCGGACTCCGGCGCGGGTACGCAGTATTTT. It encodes CASTPDSGAGTQYF.